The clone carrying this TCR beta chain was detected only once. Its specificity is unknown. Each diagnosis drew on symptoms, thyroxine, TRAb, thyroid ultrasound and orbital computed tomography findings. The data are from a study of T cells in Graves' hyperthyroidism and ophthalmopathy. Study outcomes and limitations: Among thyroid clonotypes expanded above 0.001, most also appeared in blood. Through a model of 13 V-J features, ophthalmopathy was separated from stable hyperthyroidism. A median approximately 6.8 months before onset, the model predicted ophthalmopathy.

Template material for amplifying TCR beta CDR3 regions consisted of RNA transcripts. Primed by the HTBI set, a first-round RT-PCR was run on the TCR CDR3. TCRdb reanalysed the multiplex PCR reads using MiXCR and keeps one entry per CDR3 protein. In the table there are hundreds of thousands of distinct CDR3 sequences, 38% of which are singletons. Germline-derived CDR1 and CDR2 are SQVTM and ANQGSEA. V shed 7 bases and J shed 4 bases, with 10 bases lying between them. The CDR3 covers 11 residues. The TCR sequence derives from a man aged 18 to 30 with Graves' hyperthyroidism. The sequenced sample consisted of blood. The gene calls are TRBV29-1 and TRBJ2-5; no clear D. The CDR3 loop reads CSAEPGETQYF. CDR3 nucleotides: TGCAGCGCAGAACCGGGAGAGACCCAGTACTTC.